Described below is a single T cell receptor beta chain sequence and its context. This CDR3 has 15 residues. Germline V gives CDR1 LGHNA, CDR2 YNFKEQ. Trimming cost V 0 bases and J 0 bases, with 8 bases left between them. The sequenced target, TCR beta, came from blood CD8+ and CD4+ T cells. The entry originates in a study of CD8 T cells in Susac syndrome. Random-hexamer reverse transcription was applied to about 0.5 to 1 ug RNA. One entry per CDR3 protein, called by TCRdb with MiXCR from the immunoSEQ multiplex PCR reads. The sample contains some 160,000 distinct CDR3 sequences, around 95% of which appear only once.

The sequence was obtained from a human donor with multiple sclerosis. The V gene is TRBV4-2, the J gene TRBJ1-1; maybe TRBD1 (5 bases). Material for sequencing was CD8+ T cells from PBMCs. The CDR3 is CASSQEAGMNTEAFF. CDR3 sequence (DNA): TGTGCCAGCAGCCAAGAGGCAGGGATGAACACTGAAGCTTTCTTT.